Detailed here is one T cell receptor beta chain. This sample is drawn from a study of T cells in Graves' hyperthyroidism and ophthalmopathy. Germline V gene lookup returns CDR1 DFQATT and CDR2 SNEGSKA (reference sequence). The CDR3 spans 13 residues. Trimming removed 4 bases from V and 7 bases from J; junction bases left unmatched: 10. Amplified TCR beta CDR3 regions came from RNA transcripts. TCR CDR3 regions were first amplified by RT-PCR with HTBI primers. TCRdb independently ran MiXCR on the multiplex PCR reads; one entry per CDR3 protein. The top ten hold 49% of the sample, which has around 500,000 distinct CDR3 sequences, 20% to 25% seen once.

Input material: blood. This chain joins TRBV20-1 and TRBJ2-7, with 7 bases matching TRBD2. The TCR was taken from a woman aged 70 to 79 with Graves' ophthalmopathy. CDR3 coding DNA: TGCAGTGCTACCAGGGTCCTCGGGGGGGAGCAGTACTTC. This gives the protein CSATRVLGGEQYF.